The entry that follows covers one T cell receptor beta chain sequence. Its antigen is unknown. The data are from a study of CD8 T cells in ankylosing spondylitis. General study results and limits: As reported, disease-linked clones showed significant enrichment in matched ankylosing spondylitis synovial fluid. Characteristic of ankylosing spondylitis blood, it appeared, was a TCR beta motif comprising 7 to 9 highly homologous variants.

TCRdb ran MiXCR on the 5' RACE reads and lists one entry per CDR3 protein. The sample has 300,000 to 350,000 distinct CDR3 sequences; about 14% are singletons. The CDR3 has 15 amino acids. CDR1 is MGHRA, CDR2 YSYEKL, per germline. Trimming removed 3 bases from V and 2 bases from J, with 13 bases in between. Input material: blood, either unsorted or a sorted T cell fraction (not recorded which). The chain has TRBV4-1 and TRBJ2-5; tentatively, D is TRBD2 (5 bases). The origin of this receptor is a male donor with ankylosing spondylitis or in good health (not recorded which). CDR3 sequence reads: CASSHMTNGQETQYF. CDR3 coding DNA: TGCGCCAGCAGCCATATGACTAACGGGCAAGAGACCCAGTACTTC.